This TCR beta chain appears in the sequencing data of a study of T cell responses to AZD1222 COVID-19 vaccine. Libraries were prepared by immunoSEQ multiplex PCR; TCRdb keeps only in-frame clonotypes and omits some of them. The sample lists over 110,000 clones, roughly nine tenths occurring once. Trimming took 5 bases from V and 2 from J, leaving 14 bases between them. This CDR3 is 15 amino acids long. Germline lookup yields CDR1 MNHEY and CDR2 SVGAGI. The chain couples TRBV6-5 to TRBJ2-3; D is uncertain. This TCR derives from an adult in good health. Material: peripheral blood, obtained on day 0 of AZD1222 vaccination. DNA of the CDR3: TGTGCCAGCAGTCGCACTGGACGGAACACAGATACGCAGTATTTT. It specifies CASSRTGRNTDTQYF.